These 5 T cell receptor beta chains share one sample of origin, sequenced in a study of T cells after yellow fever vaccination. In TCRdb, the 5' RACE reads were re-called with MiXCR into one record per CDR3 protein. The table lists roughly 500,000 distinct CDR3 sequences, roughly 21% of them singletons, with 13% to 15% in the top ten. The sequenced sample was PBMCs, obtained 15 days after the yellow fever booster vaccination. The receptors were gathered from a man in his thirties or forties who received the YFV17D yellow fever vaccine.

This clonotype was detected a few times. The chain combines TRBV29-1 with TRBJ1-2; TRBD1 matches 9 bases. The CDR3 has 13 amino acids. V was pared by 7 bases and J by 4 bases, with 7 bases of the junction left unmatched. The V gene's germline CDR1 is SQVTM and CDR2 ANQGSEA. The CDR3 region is CSARTGDSYGYTF. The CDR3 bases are TGCAGCGCCAGGACAGGGGATAGCTATGGCTACACCTTC.

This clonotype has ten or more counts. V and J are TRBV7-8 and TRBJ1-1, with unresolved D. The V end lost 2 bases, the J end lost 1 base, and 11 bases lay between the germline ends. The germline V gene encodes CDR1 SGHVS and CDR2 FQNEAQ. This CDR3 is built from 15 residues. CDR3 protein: CASSLRETANTEAFF. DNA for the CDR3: TGTGCCAGCAGCTTACGAGAAACAGCGAACACTGAAGCTTTCTTT.

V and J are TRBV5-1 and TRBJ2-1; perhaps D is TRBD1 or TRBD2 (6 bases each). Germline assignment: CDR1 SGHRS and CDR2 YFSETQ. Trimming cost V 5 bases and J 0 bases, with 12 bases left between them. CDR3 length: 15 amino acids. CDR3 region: CASRPGASSYNEQFF. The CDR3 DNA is TGCGCCAGCAGACCGGGGGCAAGCTCCTACAATGAGCAGTTCTTC. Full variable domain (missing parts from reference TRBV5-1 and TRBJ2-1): KAGVTQTPRYLIKTRGQQVTLSCSPISGHRSVSWYQQTPGQGLQFLFEYFSETQRNKGNFPGRFSGRQFSNSRSEMNVSTLELGDSALYLCASRPGASSYNEQFFGPGTRLTVL.

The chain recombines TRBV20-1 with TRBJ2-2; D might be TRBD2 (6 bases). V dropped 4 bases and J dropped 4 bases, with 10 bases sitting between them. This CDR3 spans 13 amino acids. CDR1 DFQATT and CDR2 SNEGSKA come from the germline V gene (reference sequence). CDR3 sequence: CSATEGGTGELFF. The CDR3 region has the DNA TGCAGTGCTACGGAGGGAGGCACCGGGGAGCTGTTTTTT.

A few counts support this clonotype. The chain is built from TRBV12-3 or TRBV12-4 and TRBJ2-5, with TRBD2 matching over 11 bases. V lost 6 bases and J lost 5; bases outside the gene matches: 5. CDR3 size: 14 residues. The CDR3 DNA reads TGTGCCAGCAGGGGACTAGCGGATCGCGAGACCCAGTACTTC. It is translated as CASRGLADRETQYF.